Presented here are 28 T cell receptor beta chains from one specimen sequenced in a study of cytomegalovirus exposure and HLA in healthy donors. Some clones are missing from TCRdb's copy, which holds only in-frame ones; the method was immunoSEQ multiplex PCR. The sample lists 100,000 to 150,000 clones; 75% to 90% were seen once. Sequenced sample: PBMCs. The receptors were sampled from a young woman in good health and CMV-seronegative.

V gene TRBV5-1 combines with J gene TRBJ2-2; the match to TRBD2 covers 10 bases. The CDR3 consists of 17 residues. V gave up 1 base and J gave up 1 base; unmatched junction bases: 4. The germline gives CDR1 SGHRS, CDR2 YFSETQ. CDR3 bases: TGCGCCAGCAGCTTGACAACTAGCGGGGTGAACACCGGGGAGCTGTTTTTT. This codes for CASSLTTSGVNTGELFF.

This clone was observed a handful of times. CDR3 protein: CASSSQKTYEQYF. In DNA form, the CDR3 reads TGTGCCAGCAGTTCTCAGAAAACCTACGAGCAGTACTTC. The chain joins TRBV28 to TRBJ2-7; D remains ambiguous. This CDR3 has 13 amino acids. V lost 4 bases, J lost 2 bases, and 9 bases lay in between. Germline loops: CDR1 MDHEN, CDR2 SYDVKM.

V and J are TRBV12-5 and TRBJ2-7, with a weak D call TRBD2 (6 bases). The CDR3 totals 13 residues. Germline V gives CDR1 LGHNT, CDR2 FRNRAP. Trimming stripped 5 bases from V and 1 base from J, with 9 bases between. The CDR3 DNA sequence: TGTGCTAGTGGTCCCCGGGGGTCCTACGAGCAGTACTTC. Amino acids: CASGPRGSYEQYF.

The rearrangement links TRBV30 to TRBJ2-7; the D is unclear. Trimming left V 5 bases short and J 2 bases short, with 10 bases between. The length of the CDR3 is 12 residues. Germline assignment: CDR1 GTSNPN and CDR2 SVGIG (reference sequence). In nucleotides, the CDR3 is TGTGCCTGGGAGAGGCTAGCCTACGAGCAGTACTTC. Translating it yields CAWERLAYEQYF. Full variable domain (outside the CDR3, taken from reference TRBV30 and TRBJ2-7): SQTIHQWPATLVQPVGSPLSLECTVEGTSNPNLYWYRQAAGRGLQLLFYSVGIGQISSEVPQNLSASRPQDRQFILSSKKLLLSDSGFYLCAWERLAYEQYFGPGTRLTVT.

The chain carries TRBV5-1 and TRBJ2-2; 12 bases align to TRBD2. V dropped 4 bases and J dropped 3; count of bases not matched to a gene: 4. This CDR3 spans 16 amino acids. Germline lookup yields CDR1 SGHRS and CDR2 YFSETQ. The CDR3, as DNA: TGCGCCAGCAGCATCGGACTAGCGGGATACACCGGGGAGCTGTTTTTT. Its protein is CASSIGLAGYTGELFF.

The chain carries TRBV6-6 and TRBJ2-3, with 9 bases that match TRBD1. Unmatched junction bases numbered 6, after V lost 6 bases and J lost 2 bases. Germline V gene sequence: CDR1 MNHNY, CDR2 SVGAGI (reference sequence). The length of the CDR3 is 15 residues. CDR3 DNA: TGTGCCAGCAGACCCGGGACAGGGAACACAGATACGCAGTATTTT. It yields the protein CASRPGTGNTDTQYF.

This chain connects TRBV28 to TRBJ2-5; 9 positions agree with TRBD2. Germline V CDR1 and CDR2: MDHEN, SYDVKM. The CDR3 extends over 16 amino acids. The V segment lost 2 bases and the J segment 5 bases; nucleotides outside the gene matches: 9. The CDR3 reads CASSLGSSGTHETQYF. CDR3 sequence (DNA): TGTGCCAGCAGTTTAGGGTCTAGCGGGACCCACGAGACCCAGTACTTC.

The chain carries TRBV5-1 and TRBJ1-2; no clear D. Germline CDR1 and CDR2: SGHRS and YFSETQ. Trimming stripped 4 bases from V and 8 bases from J, with 9 bases between. The CDR3 runs to 11 residues. The CDR3 protein is CASSPLQGYTF. DNA for the CDR3: TGCGCCAGCAGCCCCCTGCAGGGCTACACCTTC.

The V gene is TRBV5-1, the J gene TRBJ2-1; no firm D call. The CDR3 runs 17 residues. The germline V gene encodes CDR1 SGHRS and CDR2 YFSETQ. Trimming cost V 0 bases and J 0 bases, with 13 bases left between them. CDR3: CASSLDLIESSYNEQFF. CDR3 DNA: TGCGCCAGCAGCTTGGATCTGATCGAGAGCTCCTACAATGAGCAGTTCTTC.

V usage is TRBV25-1 and J usage is TRBJ2-6; D not resolved. This CDR3 spans 18 amino acids. The V gene's germline CDR1 is MGHDK and CDR2 SYGVNS. V lost 1 base to trimming and J lost 0 bases, with 13 bases between them. As DNA, the CDR3 is TGTGCCAGCAGTGAATTAGGAGAAGGCTTCTCTGGGGCCAACGTCCTGACTTTC. Its protein product is CASSELGEGFSGANVLTF. Full variable domain (outside the CDR3, taken from reference TRBV25-1 and TRBJ2-6): EADIYQTPRYLVIGTGKKITLECSQTMGHDKMYWYQQDPGMELHLIHYSYGVNSTEKGDLSSESTVSRIRTEHFPLTLESARPSHTSQYLCASSELGEGFSGANVLTFGAGSRLTVL.

This chain joins TRBV15 and TRBJ1-2, with 9 bases identical to TRBD1. V trimming: 2 bases; J trimming: 3 bases; junction bases outside the gene matches: 4. The CDR3 spans 15 residues. From germline, CDR1 is LNHNV and CDR2 YYDKDF (reference sequence). CDR3 DNA: TGTGCCACCAGCAGAATGGACAGGGGACACTATGGCTACACCTTC. Amino acids: CATSRMDRGHYGYTF.

V and J are TRBV7-2 and TRBJ2-1, with 9 bases matching TRBD2. After removal of 6 bases from V and 9 bases from J, the junction contained 9 bases not matched to a gene. The CDR3 sequence is 14 residues long. Germline V lookup: CDR1 SGHTA, CDR2 FQGNSA. The CDR3 region is CASSQGLASVEQFF. The DNA of the CDR3 is TGTGCCAGCAGTCAAGGACTAGCGAGTGTTGAGCAGTTCTTC.

The genes are TRBV28 and TRBJ2-7, with D perhaps TRBD1 (5 bases). The V end was cut by 6 bases, the J end by 5 bases, with 8 bases between. Per germline, CDR1 MDHEN and CDR2 SYDVKM. This CDR3 is 11 amino acids long. CDR3 sequence: CASSQGDEQYF. The CDR3 DNA reads as TGTGCCAGCAGCCAAGGGGACGAGCAGTACTTC.

The V and J genes are TRBV7-3 and TRBJ2-5; D is perhaps TRBD2 (5 bases). The CDR3 runs to 15 residues. Per the germline V gene, CDR1 is SGHTA and CDR2 is FQGTGA. Deletions cut 4 bases from V and 2 bases from J, with 14 bases between. DNA for the CDR3: TGTGCCAGCAGCTCCGGACTCCTGGGGCAAGAGACCCAGTACTTC. It is translated as CASSSGLLGQETQYF.

The V call is TRBV15, the J call TRBJ1-1, with TRBD1 identical over 7 bases. The V gene end was trimmed by 4 bases and the J gene end by 0 bases; junction bases not matched to a gene: 5. This CDR3 is 15 amino acids long. Germline V gene sequence: CDR1 LNHNV, CDR2 YYDKDF (reference sequence). This chain's CDR3 is CATSTRTGMNTEAFF. In DNA, the CDR3 is TGTGCCACCAGCACTAGGACAGGAATGAACACTGAAGCTTTCTTT.

This chain links TRBV6-1 with TRBJ1-1, with D unclear. V was pared by 1 base and J by 1 base, with 10 bases between. This CDR3 is built from 15 residues. Germline V gives CDR1 MNHNS, CDR2 SASEGT. The CDR3 DNA sequence: TGTGCCAGCAGTGAAGACGGGGTGACGAACACTGAAGCTTTCTTT. Residues: CASSEDGVTNTEAFF.

This clone was picked up one time. J is TRBJ2-7 and V is TRBV29-1; D may be TRBD1 (5 bases). The CDR3 runs to 13 residues. V dropped 6 bases and J dropped 1 base, with 13 bases sitting between them. Germline-derived CDR1 and CDR2 are SQVTM and ANQGSEA. CDR3: CSVAQAGSYEQYF. The CDR3 region has the DNA TGCAGCGTCGCCCAAGCAGGGTCCTACGAGCAGTACTTC.

The chain is built from TRBV19 and TRBJ2-7; maybe TRBD1 (7 bases). The CDR3 contains 15 residues. CDR1 and CDR2 (germline): LNHDA, SQIVND (reference sequence). Trimming shortened V by 5 bases and J by 2 bases, and 16 bases separated the two germline ends. CDR3 residues: CASSWAGQKTYEQYF. In DNA form, the CDR3 reads TGTGCCAGTAGTTGGGCGGGACAGAAAACCTACGAGCAGTACTTC.

The chain employs TRBV11-2 and TRBJ2-2; D remains ambiguous. This CDR3 comprises 15 residues. V was cut by 1 base and J by 0 bases, with 6 bases left in between. Germline CDR1 SGHAT, CDR2 FQNNGV. In DNA, the CDR3 is TGTGCCAGCAGCTTAGTCAGATCGAACACCGGGGAGCTGTTTTTT. It encodes CASSLVRSNTGELFF.

This clone came up once. The V gene is TRBV7-9, the J gene TRBJ2-1; TRBD2 might be the D (5 bases). The CDR3 contains 12 residues. Germline V lookup: CDR1 SEHNR, CDR2 FQNEAQ (reference sequence). The V and J ends lost 2 bases and 9 bases respectively, with 8 bases between them. The CDR3 DNA sequence: TGTGCCAGCAGCTTACTAGGGAGTGAGCAGTTCTTC. Its protein product is CASSLLGSEQFF.

V and J are TRBV15 and TRBJ2-3; D perhaps matches TRBD2 (5 bases). This CDR3 is 13 amino acids long. Deletions cut 3 bases from V and 1 base from J, with 5 bases between. CDR1 LNHNV and CDR2 YYDKDF come from the germline V gene (reference sequence). This CDR3 is CATSRRGTDTQYF. The CDR3 nucleotides read TGTGCCACCAGCAGGAGGGGCACAGATACGCAGTATTTT.

The chain couples TRBV4-2 to TRBJ1-4; D is perhaps TRBD1 (6 bases). Trimming stripped 2 bases from V and 3 bases from J, with 7 bases between. The CDR3 totals 14 residues. In germline, CDR1 is LGHNA, CDR2 YNFKEQ. The CDR3 is CASSQQGSNEKLFF. The CDR3 nucleotides are TGTGCCAGCAGCCAACAGGGGTCTAATGAAAAACTGTTTTTT.

The V call is TRBV1, the J call TRBJ1-2. TRBV1 is classified as a pseudogene. The CDR3 loop spans 14 amino acids. The CDR3 is CASSPVFGLSGYTF. In DNA form, the CDR3 reads TGCGCCAGCAGCCCCGTTTTCGGTCTGAGCGGCTACACCTTC.

The chain combines TRBV27 with TRBJ2-3; no clear D. The CDR3 is 15 residues long. V was shortened by 5 bases and J by 0 bases, with 12 bases between the two germline ends. Looked up from germline, CDR1 is MNHEY and CDR2 is SMNVEV (reference sequence). The CDR3 loop is CASSPAGPSTDTQYF. In DNA, the CDR3 is TGTGCCAGCAGTCCGGCAGGTCCTAGCACAGATACGCAGTATTTT.

The chain combines TRBV19 with TRBJ2-7; 14 bases are shared with TRBD2. V gave up 6 bases and J gave up 10 bases; unmatched junction bases: 11. Germline-derived CDR1 and CDR2 are LNHDA and SQIVND (reference sequence). CDR3 size: 15 residues. This chain's CDR3 is CASSAGTSGSQVQYF. The CDR3 DNA reads TGTGCCAGTAGCGCCGGGACTAGCGGGAGTCAGGTACAGTACTTC.

The gene calls are TRBV5-1 and TRBJ2-7, with D possibly matching TRBD2 (6 bases). The CDR3 runs 14 residues. Per the germline V gene, CDR1 is SGHRS and CDR2 is YFSETQ. With 4 bases removed from V and 4 bases from J, the gap between germline ends came to 15 bases. CDR3 region: CASSGRGVEYEQYF. CDR3 nucleotide sequence: TGCGCCAGCAGCGGACGCGGGGTTGAGTACGAGCAGTACTTC.

V gene TRBV6-1 combines with J gene TRBJ1-5; perhaps TRBD1 as D (5 bases). The CDR3 extends over 13 amino acids. Between the trimmed V and J ends, which lost 6 bases and 4 bases, there was a span of 10 bases. In germline, CDR1 is MNHNS, CDR2 SASEGT. The CDR3 nucleotides are TGTGCCAGCAGGGATAGGGGTAATCAGCCCCAGCATTTT. Residues: CASRDRGNQPQHF.

This sequence joins TRBV9 and TRBJ1-2, with no clear D. The CDR3 sequence is 13 residues long. Per germline, CDR1 SGDLS and CDR2 YYNGEE. Trimming removed 4 bases at V and 1 base at J, with 8 bases between. The CDR3 here is CASSPRGNYGYTF. As DNA, the CDR3 is TGTGCCAGCAGCCCTCGGGGTAACTATGGCTACACCTTC.